The present T cell receptor (beta chain) was sequenced within a study of siplizumab effects on memory and regulatory T cells. Study outcomes and limitations: Tregs that proliferated in siplizumab cultures did not have their suppressive function confirmed. With siplizumab, mappable alloreactive CD4+ clones averaged 68.8% Treg-derived, versus 25% to 30% in controls. Naive T cells were seemingly more diverse than memory cells, and major contributions to the alloresponse seemed to be made by them.

The length of the CDR3 is 17 residues. V was clipped by 5 bases and J by 1 base; unmatched bases: 6. CDR1 is MNHEY, CDR2 SMNVEV, per germline (reference sequence). Details on this clone: The antigen is undetermined.

Generated by immunoSEQ multiplex PCR, the TCRdb table keeps only in-frame clones and is missing some. The sample consists of over 80,000 clones, approximately 90% of them appearing once. The TCR sequence derives from a human donor in good health. The chain carries TRBV27 and TRBJ2-1, with TRBD2 identical over 12 bases. The sample consisted of Tregs sorted from blood. This CDR3 is CASSTPGTSGSYNEQFF. The CDR3 region has the DNA TGTGCCAGCAGTACGCCCGGGACTAGCGGGTCCTACAATGAGCAGTTCTTC.